The 9 T cell receptor beta chains below come from one sample, sequenced in a study of long-term antiretroviral therapy in people with HIV. Version v3.0 of the immunoSEQ assay ran at survey level. TCRdb's table, derived via immunoSEQ multiplex PCR, lists solely in-frame clones and lacks some. The repertoire holds tens of thousands of clones, 70% to 90% seen once, with under 9% in the top ten. The sample consisted of unsorted PBMCs, taken 3 years after starting antiretroviral therapy. The receptors come from a man aged 35-49 years with HIV.

The rearrangement links TRBV5-1 to TRBJ2-5, with TRBD2 matching 9 bases. The V gene end was trimmed by 0 bases and the J gene end by 7 bases; junction bases not matched to a gene: 4. Germline V gene lookup returns CDR1 SGHRS and CDR2 YFSETQ. This CDR3 is built from 14 residues. The CDR3 DNA is TGCGCCAGCAGCTTGGACCCAGCGGGGGGGACCCAGTACTTC. Residues: CASSLDPAGGTQYF.

In its sample, this clone was seen once. The chain carries TRBV4-1 and TRBJ1-2; possibly TRBD1 for D (5 bases). Germline-derived CDR1 and CDR2 are MGHRA and YSYEKL. V was pared by 1 base and J by 7 bases, with 19 bases between. This CDR3 region has 16 residues. For the CDR3, the DNA is TGCGCCAGCAGCCAAGCAGGGCTCCCGCGGTGGTTTGGCTACACCTTC. The encoded protein is CASSQAGLPRWFGYTF.

The chain joins TRBV19 to TRBJ2-6; 10 bases are shared with TRBD1. Trimming cost V 7 bases and J 0 bases; bases outside gene matches: 9. The germline gives CDR1 LNHDA, CDR2 SQIVND (reference sequence). The CDR3 is 18 amino acids. The CDR3 spells CASTTRTGGFSGANVLTF. The CDR3 nucleotides are TGTGCCAGTACTACTCGGACAGGGGGTTTCTCTGGGGCCAACGTCCTGACTTTC.

This rearrangement joins TRBV7-6 to TRBJ2-7, with D perhaps matching TRBD1 or TRBD2 (5 bases each). V lost 5 bases, J lost 6 bases, and 14 bases lay in between. Germline V CDR1 and CDR2: SGHVS, FNYEAQ. The length of the CDR3 is 13 residues. In nucleotides, the CDR3 is TGTGCCAGCAGCCGAGGGTTAGGGACCGAGCAGTACTTC. Residues: CASSRGLGTEQYF.

This sequence joins TRBV27 and TRBJ2-1, with 7 bases lining up with TRBD2. CDR3 length equals 15 residues. Germline CDR1 MNHEY, CDR2 SMNVEV (reference sequence). V lost 8 bases to trimming and J lost 6 bases; unmatched junction nucleotides: 13. The CDR3 nucleotides are TGTGCCAGCCGTCCGCGGGAGTCTGTGGGCAATGAGCAGTTCTTC. Residues: CASRPRESVGNEQFF.

The J gene is TRBJ2-7, the V gene TRBV10-2; D not resolved. Trimming stripped 3 bases from V and 6 bases from J, with 6 bases between. CDR3 size: 11 residues. From germline, CDR1 is WSHSY and CDR2 SAAADI. CDR3 DNA: TGCGCCAGCAGTGATCCCAGCGAGCAGTACTTC. Its protein is CASSDPSEQYF.

The chain combines TRBV4-1 with TRBJ2-3, with 10 bases that match TRBD2. From germline, CDR1 is MGHRA and CDR2 YSYEKL. V dropped 3 bases and J dropped 3; count of bases not matched to a gene: 6. The CDR3 runs to 16 residues. CDR3 protein: CASSHLAGVRTDTQYF. In DNA form, the CDR3 reads TGCGCCAGCAGCCATCTAGCGGGAGTCAGGACAGATACGCAGTATTTT.

The chain uses TRBV5-1 and TRBJ1-1; 8 bases match TRBD1. CDR1 is SGHRS, CDR2 YFSETQ, per germline. The CDR3 runs to 14 residues. V lost 4 bases to trimming and J lost 5 bases; unmatched junction nucleotides: 7. CDR3 residues: CASSLRGQVTEAFF. Here the CDR3 DNA reads TGCGCCAGCAGCCTCAGGGGGCAGGTTACTGAAGCTTTCTTT. The full variable domain, its missing parts supplied by reference TRBV5-1 and TRBJ1-1, is KAGVTQTPRYLIKTRGQQVTLSCSPISGHRSVSWYQQTPGQGLQFLFEYFSETQRNKGNFPGRFSGRQFSNSRSEMNVSTLELGDSALYLCASSLRGQVTEAFFGQGTRLTVV.

This clone was detected only a few times. The rearrangement uses TRBV6-5 and TRBJ2-7; either TRBD1 or TRBD2 may supply D (5 bases each). Germline values: CDR1 MNHEY, CDR2 SVGAGI. The CDR3 is 13 residues long. Trimming left V 0 bases short and J 3 bases short, with 6 bases between. The CDR3 reads CASSYSGDYEQYF. CDR3 sequence (DNA): TGTGCCAGCAGTTACTCGGGGGACTACGAGCAGTACTTC.